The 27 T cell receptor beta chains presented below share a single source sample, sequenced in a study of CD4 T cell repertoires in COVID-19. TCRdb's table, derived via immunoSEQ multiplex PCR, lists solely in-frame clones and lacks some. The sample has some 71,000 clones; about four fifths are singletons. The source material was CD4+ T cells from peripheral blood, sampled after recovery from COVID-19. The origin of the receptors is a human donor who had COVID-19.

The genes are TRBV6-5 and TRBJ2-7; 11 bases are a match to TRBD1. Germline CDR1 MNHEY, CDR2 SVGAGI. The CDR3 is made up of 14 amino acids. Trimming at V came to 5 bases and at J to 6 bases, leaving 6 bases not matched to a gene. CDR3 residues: CASSPSDRGREQYF. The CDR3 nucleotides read TGTGCCAGCAGTCCATCGGACAGGGGGCGCGAGCAGTACTTC.

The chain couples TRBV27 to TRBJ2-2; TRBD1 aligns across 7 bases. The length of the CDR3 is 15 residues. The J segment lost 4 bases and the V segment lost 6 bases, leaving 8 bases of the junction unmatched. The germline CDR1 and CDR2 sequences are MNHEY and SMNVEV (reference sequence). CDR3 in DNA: TGTGCCAGCAGGGCGTGGGACAGATCCACCGGGGAGCTGTTTTTT. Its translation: CASRAWDRSTGELFF.

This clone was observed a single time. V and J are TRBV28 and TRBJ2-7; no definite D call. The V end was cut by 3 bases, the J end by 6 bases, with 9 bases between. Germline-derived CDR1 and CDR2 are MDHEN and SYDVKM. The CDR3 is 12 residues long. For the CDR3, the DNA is TGTGCCAGCAGTTTTCGGGCCAGCGAGCAGTACTTC. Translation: CASSFRASEQYF.

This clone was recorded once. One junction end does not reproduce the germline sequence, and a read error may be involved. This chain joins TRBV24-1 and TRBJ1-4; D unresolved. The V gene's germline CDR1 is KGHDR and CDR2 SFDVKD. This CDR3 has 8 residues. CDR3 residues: CAIRATRF. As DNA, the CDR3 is TGTGCCATCCGGGCCACTAGGTTC.

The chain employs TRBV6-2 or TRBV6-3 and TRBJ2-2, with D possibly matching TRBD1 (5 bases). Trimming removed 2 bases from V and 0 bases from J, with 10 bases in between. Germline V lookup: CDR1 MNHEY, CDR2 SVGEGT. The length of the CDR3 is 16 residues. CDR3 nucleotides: TGTGCCAGCAGTTACGGGGCAGGTTCGAACACCGGGGAGCTGTTTTTT. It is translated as CASSYGAGSNTGELFF.

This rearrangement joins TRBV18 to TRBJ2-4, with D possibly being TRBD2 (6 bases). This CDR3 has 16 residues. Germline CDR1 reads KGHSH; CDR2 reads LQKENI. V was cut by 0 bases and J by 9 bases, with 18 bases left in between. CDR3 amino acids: CASSPPVRDAGSIQYF. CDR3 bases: TGTGCCAGCTCACCACCGGTCCGGGATGCGGGAAGCATTCAGTACTTC.

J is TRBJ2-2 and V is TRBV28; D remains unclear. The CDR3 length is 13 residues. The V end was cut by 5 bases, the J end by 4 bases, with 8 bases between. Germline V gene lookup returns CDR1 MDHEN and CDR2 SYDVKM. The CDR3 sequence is CASSQHSTGELFF. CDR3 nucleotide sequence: TGTGCCAGCAGTCAGCACAGCACCGGGGAGCTGTTTTTT.

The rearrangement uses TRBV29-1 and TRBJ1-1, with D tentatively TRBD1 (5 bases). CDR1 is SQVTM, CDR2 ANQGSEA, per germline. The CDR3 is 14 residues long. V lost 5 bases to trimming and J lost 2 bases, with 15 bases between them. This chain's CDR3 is CSVNPGTVNTEAFF. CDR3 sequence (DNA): TGCAGCGTTAACCCCGGGACGGTAAACACTGAAGCTTTCTTT.

CDR3 protein: CASQSSGSSYNEQFF. Written as DNA, the CDR3 is TGTGCCAGCCAATCTAGCGGGAGCTCCTACAATGAGCAGTTCTTC. The J gene is TRBJ2-1, the V gene TRBV27, with TRBD2 matching 10 bases. The V gene end was trimmed by 8 bases and the J gene end by 0 bases; junction bases not matched to a gene: 4. The CDR3 length is 15 residues. Germline V gives CDR1 MNHEY, CDR2 SMNVEV (reference sequence).

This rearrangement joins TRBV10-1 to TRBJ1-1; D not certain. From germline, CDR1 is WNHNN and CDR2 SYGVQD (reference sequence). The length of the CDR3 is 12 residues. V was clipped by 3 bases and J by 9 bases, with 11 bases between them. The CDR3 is CASSESNAKAFF. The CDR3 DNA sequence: TGCGCCAGCAGTGAATCCAATGCTAAAGCTTTCTTT.

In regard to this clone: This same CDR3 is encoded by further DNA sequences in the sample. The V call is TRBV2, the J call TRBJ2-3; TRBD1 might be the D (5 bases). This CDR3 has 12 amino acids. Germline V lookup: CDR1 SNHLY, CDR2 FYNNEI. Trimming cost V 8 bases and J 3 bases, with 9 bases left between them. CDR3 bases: TGTGCCAGCCGACAGATAACAGATACGCAGTATTTT. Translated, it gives CASRQITDTQYF.

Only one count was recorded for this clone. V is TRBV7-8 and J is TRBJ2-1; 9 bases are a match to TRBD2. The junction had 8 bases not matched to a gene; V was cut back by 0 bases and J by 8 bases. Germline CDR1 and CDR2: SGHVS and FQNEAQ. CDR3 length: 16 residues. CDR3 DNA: TGTGCCAGCAGCTTAGCGGTAGCTAGCGGGATCGATGAGCAGTTCTTC. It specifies CASSLAVASGIDEQFF.

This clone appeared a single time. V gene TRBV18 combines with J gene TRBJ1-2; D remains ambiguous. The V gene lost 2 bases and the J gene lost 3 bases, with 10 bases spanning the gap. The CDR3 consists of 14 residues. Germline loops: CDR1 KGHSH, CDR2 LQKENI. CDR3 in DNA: TGTGCCAGCTCACCAATCCAGGACGACTATGGCTACACCTTC. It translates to CASSPIQDDYGYTF.

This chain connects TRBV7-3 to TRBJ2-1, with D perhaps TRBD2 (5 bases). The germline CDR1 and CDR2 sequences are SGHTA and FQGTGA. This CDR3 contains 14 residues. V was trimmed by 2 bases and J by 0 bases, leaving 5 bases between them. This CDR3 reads CASSLEGSYNEQFF. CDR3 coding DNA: TGTGCCAGCAGCTTAGAGGGCTCCTACAATGAGCAGTTCTTC. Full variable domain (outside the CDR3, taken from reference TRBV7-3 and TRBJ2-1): GAGVSQTPSNKVTEKGKYVELRCDPISGHTALYWYRQSLGQGPEFLIYFQGTGAADDSGLPNDRFFAVRPEGSVSTLKIQRTERGDSAVYLCASSLEGSYNEQFFGPGTRLTVL.

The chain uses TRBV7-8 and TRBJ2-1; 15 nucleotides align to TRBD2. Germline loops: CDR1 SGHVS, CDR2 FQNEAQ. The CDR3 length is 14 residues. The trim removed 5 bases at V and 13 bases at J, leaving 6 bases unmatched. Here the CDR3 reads CASSPMGLAGGQFF. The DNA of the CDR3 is TGTGCCAGCAGCCCGATGGGACTAGCGGGAGGTCAGTTCTTC.

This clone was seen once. The chain's CDR3 is CASSPGTGGGYGYTF. The DNA of the CDR3 is TGTGCCAGCTCACCGGGGACAGGGGGCGGCTATGGCTACACCTTC. The chain uses TRBV18 and TRBJ1-2; 12 nucleotides line up with TRBD1. J lost 4 bases, V lost 3 bases, and 3 bases had no gene match. Germline V gives CDR1 KGHSH, CDR2 LQKENI. This CDR3 spans 15 amino acids.

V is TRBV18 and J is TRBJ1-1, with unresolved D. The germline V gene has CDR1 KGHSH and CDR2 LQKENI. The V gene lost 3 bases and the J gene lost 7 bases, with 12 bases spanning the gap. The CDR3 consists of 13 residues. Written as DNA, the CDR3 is TGTGCCAGCTCACCTAGTGGTACAGATGAAGCTTTCTTT. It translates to CASSPSGTDEAFF.

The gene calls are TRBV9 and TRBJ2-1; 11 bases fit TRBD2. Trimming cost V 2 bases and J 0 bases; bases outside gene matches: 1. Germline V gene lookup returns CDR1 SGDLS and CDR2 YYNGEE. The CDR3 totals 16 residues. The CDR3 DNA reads TGTGCCAGCAGCGTTGGGACTAGCGGCTCCTACAATGAGCAGTTCTTC. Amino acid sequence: CASSVGTSGSYNEQFF.

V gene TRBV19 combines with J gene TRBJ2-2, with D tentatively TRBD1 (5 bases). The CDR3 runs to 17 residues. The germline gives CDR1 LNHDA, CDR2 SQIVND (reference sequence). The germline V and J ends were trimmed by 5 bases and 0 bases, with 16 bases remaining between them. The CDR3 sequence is CASSLPSGNTNTGELFF. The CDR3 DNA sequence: TGTGCCAGTAGTCTCCCTTCAGGGAATACGAACACCGGGGAGCTGTTTTTT.

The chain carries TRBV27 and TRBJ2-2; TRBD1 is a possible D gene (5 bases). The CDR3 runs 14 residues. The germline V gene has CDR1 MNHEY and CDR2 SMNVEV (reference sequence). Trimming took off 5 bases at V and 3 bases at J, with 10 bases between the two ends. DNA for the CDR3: TGTGCCAGCAGTGACTCAGGGCACACCGGGGAGCTGTTTTTT. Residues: CASSDSGHTGELFF.

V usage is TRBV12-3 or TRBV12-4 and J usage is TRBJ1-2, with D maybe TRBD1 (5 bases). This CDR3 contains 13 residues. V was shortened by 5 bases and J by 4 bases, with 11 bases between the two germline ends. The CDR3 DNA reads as TGTGCCAGCAGTCGATTCCAGGGCTATGGCTACACCTTC. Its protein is CASSRFQGYGYTF.

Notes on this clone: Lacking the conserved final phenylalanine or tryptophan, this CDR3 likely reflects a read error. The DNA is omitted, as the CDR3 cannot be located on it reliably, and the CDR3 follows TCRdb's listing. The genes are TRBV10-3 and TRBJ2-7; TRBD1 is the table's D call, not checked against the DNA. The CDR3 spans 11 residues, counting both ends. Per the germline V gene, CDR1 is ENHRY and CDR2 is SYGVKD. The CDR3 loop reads CAISADRVLVL.

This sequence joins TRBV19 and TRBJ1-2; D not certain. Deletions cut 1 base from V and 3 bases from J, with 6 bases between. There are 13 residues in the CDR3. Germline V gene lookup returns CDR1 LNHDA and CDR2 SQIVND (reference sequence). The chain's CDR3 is CASSIGADYGYTF. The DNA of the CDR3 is TGTGCCAGTAGTATAGGGGCGGACTATGGCTACACCTTC. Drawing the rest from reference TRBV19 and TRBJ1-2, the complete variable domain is DGGITQSPKYLFRKEGQNVTLSCEQNLNHDAMYWYRQDPGQGLRLIYYSQIVNDFQKGDIAEGYSVSREKKESFPLTVTSAQKNPTAFYLCASSIGADYGYTFGSGTRLTVV.

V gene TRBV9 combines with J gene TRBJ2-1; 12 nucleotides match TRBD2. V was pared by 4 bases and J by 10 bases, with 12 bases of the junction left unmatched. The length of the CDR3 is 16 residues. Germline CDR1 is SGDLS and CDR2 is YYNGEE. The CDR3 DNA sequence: TGTGCCAGCAGCCGAGGAGGACTAGCGGGGATCGAGGAGCAGTTCTTC. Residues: CASSRGGLAGIEEQFF.

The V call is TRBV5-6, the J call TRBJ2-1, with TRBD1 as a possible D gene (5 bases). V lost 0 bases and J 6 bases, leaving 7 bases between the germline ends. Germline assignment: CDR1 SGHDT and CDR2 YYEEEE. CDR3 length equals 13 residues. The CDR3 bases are TGTGCCAGCAGCTTGGACAGGCCCAATGAGCAGTTCTTC. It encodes CASSLDRPNEQFF.

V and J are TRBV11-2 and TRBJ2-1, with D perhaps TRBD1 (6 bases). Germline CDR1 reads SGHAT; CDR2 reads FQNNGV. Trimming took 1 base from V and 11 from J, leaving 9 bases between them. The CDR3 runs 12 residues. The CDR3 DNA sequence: TGTGCCAGCAGCTTAGGGGGGCCGCAGCAGTTCTTC. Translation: CASSLGGPQQFF.

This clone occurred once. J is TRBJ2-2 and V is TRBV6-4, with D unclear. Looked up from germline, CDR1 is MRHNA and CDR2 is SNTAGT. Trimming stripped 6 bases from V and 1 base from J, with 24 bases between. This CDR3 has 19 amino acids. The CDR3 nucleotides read TGTGCCAGCAGCAGATACGACGTTAGGGTCGGCGGGAACACCGGGGAGCTGTTTTTT. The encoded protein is CASSRYDVRVGGNTGELFF.